What follows are 27 T cell receptor beta chains derived from one specimen sequenced in a study of blood T cell repertoires in COVID-19. TCRdb's copy holds only in-frame clones and misses some; the assay was immunoSEQ multiplex PCR. The sample lists more than 250,000 clones, around 86% occurring once. The source material was peripheral blood. These receptor sequences come from a man aged 45-65 years with active or convalescent COVID-19.

The chain joins TRBV13 to TRBJ2-3; D might be TRBD2 (6 bases). V lost 3 bases to trimming and J lost 3 bases, with 13 bases between them. The CDR3 consists of 15 residues. Germline V CDR1 and CDR2: PRHDT, FYEKMQ (reference sequence). The CDR3 region is CASSLGSGTTDTQYF. Written as DNA, the CDR3 is TGTGCCAGCAGCTTGGGTAGCGGCACAACAGATACGCAGTATTTT.

This chain uses TRBV6-5 with TRBJ1-1; D is possibly TRBD1 (5 bases). Germline-derived CDR1 and CDR2 are MNHEY and SVGAGI. The CDR3 consists of 15 residues. V was clipped by 6 bases and J by 1 base, with 15 bases between them. The CDR3 DNA sequence: TGTGCCAGCAGCCCAGCGGGCCAGGGGAACACTGAAGCTTTCTTT. As protein: CASSPAGQGNTEAFF.

The chain recombines TRBV4-2 with TRBJ1-2; 7 bases fit TRBD1. Germline V CDR1 and CDR2: LGHNA, YNFKEQ. This CDR3 comprises 13 residues. V was pared by 5 bases and J by 2 bases, with 2 bases of the junction left unmatched. This CDR3 reads CASSSGGNYGYTF. The CDR3 DNA follows: TGTGCCAGCAGCTCAGGGGGGAACTATGGCTACACCTTC.

CDR3 amino acids: CASRTSGTDTQYF. The DNA of the CDR3 is TGTGCCAGCAGGACTAGCGGCACAGATACGCAGTATTTT. V and J are TRBV12-3 or TRBV12-4 and TRBJ2-3; 8 bases align to TRBD2. The CDR3 has 13 amino acids. Losses at the gene ends were 6 bases for V and 1 base for J; bases not matched to a gene: 0.

This clone has only one observation. The same CDR3 is also encoded by other DNA sequences in this sample. This chain links TRBV7-2 with TRBJ2-5, with TRBD1 as a possible D gene (6 bases). The germline gives CDR1 SGHTA, CDR2 FQGNSA. There are 13 residues in the CDR3. Trimming removed 1 base from V and 5 bases from J, with 8 bases in between. This chain's CDR3 is CASSLEGVETQYF. In DNA, the CDR3 is TGTGCCAGCAGCTTAGAGGGGGTCGAGACCCAGTACTTC.

The rearrangement joins TRBV27 to TRBJ2-6, with 9 nucleotides matching TRBD1. The CDR3 runs 18 residues. J was trimmed by 4 bases and V by 6 bases; bases with no gene match: 13. In germline, CDR1 is MNHEY, CDR2 SMNVEV (reference sequence). CDR3 protein: CASSYRGLSPSGANVLTF. Here the CDR3 DNA reads TGTGCCAGCAGCTACAGGGGGCTTTCTCCCTCCGGGGCCAACGTCCTGACTTTC.

The chain employs TRBV6-5 and TRBJ1-5, with a weak D call TRBD1 (6 bases). The ends were cut back, 6 bases at V and 6 bases at J, with 15 bases in the middle. CDR3 length equals 14 residues. Germline CDR1 MNHEY, CDR2 SVGAGI. The CDR3 region has the DNA TGTGCCAGCAGCCAGGAAGGGGGGGGTCAGCCCCAGCATTTT. Protein: CASSQEGGGQPQHF.

V is TRBV19 and J is TRBJ2-7; TRBD2 matches 7 bases. With V trimmed by 10 bases and J by 6 bases, 12 bases remained unmatched. There are 13 residues in the CDR3. Germline V gene sequence: CDR1 LNHDA, CDR2 SQIVND (reference sequence). CDR3 DNA: TGTGCCACCTCGGGACTATCGGGCAGCGAGCAGTACTTC. It specifies CATSGLSGSEQYF.

This clone showed up just once. The genes are TRBV9 and TRBJ2-5, with TRBD1 matching 7 bases. CDR1 is SGDLS, CDR2 YYNGEE, per germline. The CDR3 length is 16 residues. Unmatched junction bases numbered 11, after V lost 3 bases and J lost 3 bases. CDR3 residues: CASSAGQAVYEETQYF. DNA of the CDR3: TGTGCCAGCAGCGCTGGACAGGCCGTTTATGAAGAGACCCAGTACTTC.

The chain has TRBV5-4 and TRBJ2-5; possibly TRBD2 for D (6 bases). The germline gives CDR1 SGHNT, CDR2 YYREEE (reference sequence). Deletions cut 1 base from V and 5 bases from J, with 12 bases between. The CDR3 consists of 14 residues. This CDR3 is CASSLTGGVETQYF. The DNA for the CDR3 is TGTGCCAGCAGCTTGACAGGCGGGGTTGAGACCCAGTACTTC.

This sequence joins TRBV11-3 and TRBJ2-5; tentative D call: TRBD1 (5 bases). Per germline, CDR1 SGHNT and CDR2 YENEEA. The V gene lost 4 bases and the J gene lost 1 base, with 7 bases spanning the gap. This CDR3 spans 13 amino acids. The CDR3 spells CASSSGFQETQYF. Here the CDR3 DNA reads TGTGCCAGCAGCTCAGGGTTCCAAGAGACCCAGTACTTC. Full variable domain (outside the CDR3, taken from reference TRBV11-3 and TRBJ2-5): EAGVVQSPRYKIIEKKQPVAFWCNPISGHNTLYWYLQNLGQGPELLIRYENEEAVDDSQLPKDRFSAERLKGVDSTLKIQPAELGDSAVYLCASSSGFQETQYFGPGTRLLVL.

The J gene is TRBJ1-5, the V gene TRBV7-8; possible D gene TRBD1, 5 bases. V was clipped by 1 base and J by 6 bases, with 16 bases between them. The CDR3 length is 16 residues. The germline V gene has CDR1 SGHVS and CDR2 FQNEAQ. CDR3: CASSLGVRGVGQPQHF. CDR3 bases: TGTGCCAGCAGCTTAGGAGTTCGGGGGGTCGGTCAGCCCCAGCATTTT.

The gene calls are TRBV6-5 and TRBJ1-1, with 8 bases matching TRBD1. This CDR3 has 13 residues. The junction had 6 bases not matched to a gene; V was cut back by 8 bases and J by 4 bases. Per the germline V gene, CDR1 is MNHEY and CDR2 is SVGAGI. In DNA form, the CDR3 reads TGTGCCAGCTATCTCGACAGGGGCACTGAAGCTTTCTTT. It codes for CASYLDRGTEAFF.

The V gene is TRBV28, the J gene TRBJ2-7; 9 nucleotides line up with TRBD2. Germline trimming cut 6 bases from V and 1 base from J; bases unmatched to any gene: 1. The CDR3 sequence is 13 residues long. Germline CDR1 is MDHEN and CDR2 is SYDVKM. The CDR3 region is CASRAGGSYEQYF. In nucleotides, the CDR3 is TGTGCCAGCAGAGCGGGAGGATCCTACGAGCAGTACTTC.

V usage is TRBV30 and J usage is TRBJ2-7; TRBD1 matches 7 bases. The CDR3 contains 12 residues. CDR1 and CDR2 from the germline V gene are GTSNPN and SVGIG (reference sequence). The trim removed 8 bases at V and 4 bases at J, leaving 8 bases unmatched. CDR3 sequence (DNA): TGTGCCGGACAGGATAGGGGATACGAGCAGTACTTC. Amino acids: CAGQDRGYEQYF.

The chain links TRBV10-1 to TRBJ2-1; TRBD2 aligns across 9 bases. The CDR3 is 14 amino acids. The ends lost 5 bases at V and 6 bases at J; junction bases unmatched: 5. Germline V gene data show CDR1 as WNHNN and CDR2 as SYGVQD (reference sequence). The chain's CDR3 is CASSPGLAPNEQFF. CDR3 coding DNA: TGCGCCAGCAGTCCGGGACTAGCCCCCAATGAGCAGTTCTTC.

The rearrangement joins TRBV5-1 to TRBJ1-1; D is uncertain. With 2 bases removed from V and 5 bases from J, the gap between germline ends came to 10 bases. CDR3 size: 13 residues. CDR1 is SGHRS and CDR2 is YFSETQ in the germline V gene. The DNA of the CDR3 is TGCGCCAGCAGCTTTGGTCGGGAGACTGAAGCTTTCTTT. Encoded protein: CASSFGRETEAFF.

The chain links TRBV5-1 to TRBJ2-3, with TRBD2 identical over 8 bases. CDR1 is SGHRS, CDR2 YFSETQ, per germline. This CDR3 region has 17 residues. V lost 1 base and J lost 0; bases outside the gene matches: 7. The CDR3 DNA follows: TGCGCCAGCAGCTTGTTTTTACGGGGGGGAAGCACAGATACGCAGTATTTT. It codes for CASSLFLRGGSTDTQYF.

CDR3 residues: CASSRTGQETQYF. The CDR3 DNA reads as TGTGCCAGCAGCCGGACAGGTCAAGAGACCCAGTACTTC. The rearrangement joins TRBV7-9 to TRBJ2-5; TRBD1 matches 7 bases. J was trimmed by 2 bases and V by 5 bases; bases with no gene match: 2. This CDR3 spans 13 amino acids. The germline CDR1 and CDR2 sequences are SEHNR and FQNEAQ (reference sequence).

DNA for the CDR3: TGTGCCAGCAGTTTTCAGGGCTCTGCTGGAAACACCATATATTTT. This gives the protein CASSFQGSAGNTIYF. This chain links TRBV6-6 with TRBJ1-3, with D possibly matching TRBD1 (5 bases). V was cut by 4 bases and J by 2 bases, with 12 bases left in between. Germline V gene data show CDR1 as MNHNY and CDR2 as SVGAGI (reference sequence). The CDR3 length is 15 residues.

This chain connects TRBV7-9 to TRBJ1-2, with TRBD1 matching over 7 bases. The CDR3 is made up of 13 amino acids. Unmatched junction bases numbered 3, after V lost 2 bases and J lost 6 bases. Germline V gives CDR1 SEHNR, CDR2 FQNEAQ (reference sequence). CDR3 protein: CASSLQGEDGYTF. CDR3 bases: TGTGCCAGCAGCTTACAGGGGGAGGATGGCTACACCTTC. The complete variable domain, with remaining parts taken from reference TRBV7-9 and TRBJ1-2, reads DTGVSQNPRHKITKRGQNVTFRCDPISEHNRLYWYRQTLGQGPEFLTYFQNEAQLEKSRLLSDRFSAERPKGSFSTLEIQRTEQGDSAMYLCASSLQGEDGYTFGSGTRLTVV.

As regards this clone: In the same sample, other DNA sequences code for this CDR3. The chain links TRBV7-9 to TRBJ2-2; no firm D call. Trimming cost V 4 bases and J 3 bases, with 3 bases left between them. The CDR3 is 12 amino acids. Germline V lookup: CDR1 SEHNR, CDR2 FQNEAQ (reference sequence). CDR3 in amino acids: CASSSYTGELFF. In nucleotides, the CDR3 is TGTGCCAGCAGCTCGTACACCGGGGAGCTGTTTTTT.

The chain combines TRBV14 with TRBJ2-1; no clear D gene. The length of the CDR3 is 14 residues. Germline V lookup: CDR1 SGHDN, CDR2 FVKESK. With 0 bases removed from V and 7 bases from J, the gap between germline ends came to 10 bases. The CDR3 DNA reads as TGTGCCAGCAGCCAAGAAAGTGTGAGGAATGAGCAGTTCTTC. It translates to CASSQESVRNEQFF.

The chain combines TRBV5-5 with TRBJ1-6; D call uncertain. The germline V gene has CDR1 SGHKS and CDR2 YYEKEE (reference sequence). The CDR3 is 20 residues long. V lost 3 bases and J lost 6, with 28 bases in between. The CDR3 coding sequence is TGTGCCAGCAGCTATGGTACGGGTCAGGTGCTTAGAGGGCTTAATTCACCCCTCCACTTT. Translating gives CASSYGTGQVLRGLNSPLHF.

The V and J genes are TRBV11-1 and TRBJ2-5, with 9 nucleotides matching TRBD1. The CDR3 sequence is 15 residues long. J lost 2 bases, V lost 6 bases, and 7 bases had no gene match. Germline loops: CDR1 SGHAT, CDR2 FQDESV (reference sequence). The CDR3 sequence: CASSKGQGAQETQYF. CDR3 bases: TGTGCCAGCAGTAAGGGACAGGGAGCACAAGAGACCCAGTACTTC.

V and J are TRBV12-5 and TRBJ2-1, with 9 bases that match TRBD1. The CDR3 runs to 16 residues. The junction had 10 bases not matched to a gene; V was cut back by 2 bases and J by 8 bases. CDR1 is LGHNT, CDR2 FRNRAP, per germline. As DNA, the CDR3 is TGTGCTAGTGGTTTGTTCCCGGGACAGGGTGTCGATGAGCAGTTCTTC. This encodes CASGLFPGQGVDEQFF. Supplemented by reference TRBV12-5 and TRBJ2-1, the full variable domain reads DARVTQTPRHKVTEMGQEVTMRCQPILGHNTVFWYRQTMMQGLELLAYFRNRAPLDDSGMPKDRFSAEMPDATLATLKIQPSEPRDSAVYFCASGLFPGQGVDEQFFGPGTRLTVL.

The rearrangement links TRBV7-2 to TRBJ1-6; 10 nucleotides agree with TRBD1. Unmatched junction bases numbered 4, after V lost 1 base and J lost 7 bases. The CDR3 runs 16 residues. The V gene's germline CDR1 is SGHTA and CDR2 FQGNSA. For the CDR3, the DNA is TGTGCCAGCAGCTTAGATTGGACAGGGGGGAATTCACCCCTCCACTTT. It encodes CASSLDWTGGNSPLHF.